This passage covers 3 T cell receptor beta chains from one sample sequenced in a study of T cell changes during pregnancy in multiple sclerosis. Produced via immunoSEQ multiplex PCR; TCRdb's table is partial and in-frame only. The sample lists roughly 74,000 clones; 88% were seen once. This material consisted of peripheral blood, taken before pregnancy. The receptor source for this set is a female donor with multiple sclerosis, enrolled in a pregnancy study.

The chain combines TRBV9 with TRBJ2-1; TRBD2 might be the D (5 bases). Germline CDR1 and CDR2: SGDLS and YYNGEE. The CDR3 totals 13 residues. V lost 4 bases to trimming and J lost 11 bases, with 16 bases between them. The DNA of the CDR3 is TGTGCCAGCAGCCTCAGTGGACTGCCCAAGCAGTTCTTC. Translating gives CASSLSGLPKQFF.

This clone was seen a handful of times. V is TRBV2 and J is TRBJ2-7, with 8 bases identical to TRBD1. J lost 4 bases, V lost 4 bases, and 3 bases had no gene match. Per germline, CDR1 SNHLY and CDR2 FYNNEI. This CDR3 has 13 amino acids. CDR3 sequence: CASSAGTGYEQYF. In nucleotides, the CDR3 is TGTGCCAGCAGTGCGGGGACAGGATACGAGCAGTACTTC.

This chain links TRBV5-1 with TRBJ2-5; the D gene is possibly TRBD2 (5 bases). This CDR3 region has 14 residues. V gave up 6 bases and J gave up 3 bases, with 15 bases separating them. Looked up from germline, CDR1 is SGHRS and CDR2 is YFSETQ. Here the CDR3 DNA reads TGCGCCAGCAAGCGAGAAGGGAGAAAAGAGACCCAGTACTTC. Its protein is CASKREGRKETQYF.